This T cell receptor beta chain stems from a study of blood T cell repertoires in COVID-19. Clones were sequenced by immunoSEQ multiplex PCR, and TCRdb holds only the in-frame ones, with some missing. The profile covers under 250,000 clones, with about 82% appearing a single time and approximately 13% taken by the ten largest. Germline CDR1 is MNHEY and CDR2 is SVGAGI. The CDR3 has 13 residues. V was pared by 2 bases and J by 3 bases, with 6 bases between. The chain recombines TRBV6-5 with TRBJ2-3, with D uncertain. This sequence originates from an elderly man with acute or convalescent COVID-19. Input material: peripheral blood. The CDR3 here is CASSYRVTDTQYF. CDR3 coding DNA: TGTGCCAGCAGTTACCGGGTTACAGATACGCAGTATTTT.